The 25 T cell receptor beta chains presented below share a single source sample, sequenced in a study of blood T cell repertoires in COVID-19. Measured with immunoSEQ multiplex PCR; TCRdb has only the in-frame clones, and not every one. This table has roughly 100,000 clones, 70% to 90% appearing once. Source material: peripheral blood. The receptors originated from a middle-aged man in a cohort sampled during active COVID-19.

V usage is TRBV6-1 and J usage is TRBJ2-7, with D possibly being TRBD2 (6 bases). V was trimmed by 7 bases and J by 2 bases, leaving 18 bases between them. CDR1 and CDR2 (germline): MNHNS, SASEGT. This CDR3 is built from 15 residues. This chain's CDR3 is CASTDPGVQTYEQYV. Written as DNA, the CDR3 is TGTGCCAGCACCGACCCGGGGGTGCAGACCTACGAGCAGTACGTC.

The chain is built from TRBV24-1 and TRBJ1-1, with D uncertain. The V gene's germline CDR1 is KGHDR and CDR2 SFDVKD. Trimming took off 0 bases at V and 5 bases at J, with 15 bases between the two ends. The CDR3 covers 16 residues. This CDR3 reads CATSDLPGIWRTEAFF. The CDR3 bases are TGTGCCACCAGTGATTTGCCCGGAATATGGCGGACTGAAGCTTTCTTT.

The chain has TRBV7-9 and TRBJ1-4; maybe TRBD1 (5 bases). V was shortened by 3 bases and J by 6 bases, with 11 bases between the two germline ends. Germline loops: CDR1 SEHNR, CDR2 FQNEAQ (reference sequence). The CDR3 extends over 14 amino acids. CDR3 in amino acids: CASSFRASDEKLFF. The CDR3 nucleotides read TGTGCCAGCAGCTTCAGGGCTAGCGATGAAAAACTGTTTTTT.

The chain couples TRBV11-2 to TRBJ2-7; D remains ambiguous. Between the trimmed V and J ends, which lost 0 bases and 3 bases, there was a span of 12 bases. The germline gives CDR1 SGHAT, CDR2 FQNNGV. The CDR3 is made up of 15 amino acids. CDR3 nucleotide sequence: TGTGCCAGCAGCTTAGAATATGGGCAGATCTACGAGCAGTACTTC. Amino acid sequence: CASSLEYGQIYEQYF.

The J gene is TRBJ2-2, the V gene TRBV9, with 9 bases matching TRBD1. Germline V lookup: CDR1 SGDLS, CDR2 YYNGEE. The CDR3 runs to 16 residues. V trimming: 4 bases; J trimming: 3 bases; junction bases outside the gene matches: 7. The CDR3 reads CASSSRQGGDTGELFF. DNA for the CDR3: TGTGCCAGCAGCTCCAGACAGGGGGGGGACACCGGGGAGCTGTTTTTT.

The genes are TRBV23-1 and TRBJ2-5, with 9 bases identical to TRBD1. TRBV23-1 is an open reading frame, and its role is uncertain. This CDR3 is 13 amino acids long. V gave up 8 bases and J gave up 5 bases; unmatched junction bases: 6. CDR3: CASGDRGSETQYF. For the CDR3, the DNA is TGCGCCAGCGGAGACAGGGGGTCGGAGACCCAGTACTTC.

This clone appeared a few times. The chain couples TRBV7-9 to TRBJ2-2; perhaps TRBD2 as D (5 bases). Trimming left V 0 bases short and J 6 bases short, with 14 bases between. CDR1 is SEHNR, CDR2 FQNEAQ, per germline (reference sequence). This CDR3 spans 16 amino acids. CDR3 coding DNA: TGTGCCAGCAGCTTAGCGTGGGTACAGCGGTCCGGGGAGCTGTTTTTT. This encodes CASSLAWVQRSGELFF.

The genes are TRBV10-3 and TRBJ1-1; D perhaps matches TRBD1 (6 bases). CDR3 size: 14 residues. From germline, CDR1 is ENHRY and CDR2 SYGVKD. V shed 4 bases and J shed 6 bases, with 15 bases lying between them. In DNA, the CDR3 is TGTGCCATCAGTGGTGGCAGGGGTCAATCTGAAGCTTTCTTT. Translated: CAISGGRGQSEAFF.

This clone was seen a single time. CDR3 residues: CASSGGDRAYGYTF. DNA for the CDR3: TGTGCCAGCAGTGGGGGGGACAGAGCCTATGGCTACACCTTC. The V gene is TRBV2, the J gene TRBJ1-2, with 7 positions matching TRBD1. This CDR3 spans 14 amino acids. Germline-derived CDR1 and CDR2 are SNHLY and FYNNEI. V lost 4 bases, J lost 4 bases, and 6 bases stayed unmatched.

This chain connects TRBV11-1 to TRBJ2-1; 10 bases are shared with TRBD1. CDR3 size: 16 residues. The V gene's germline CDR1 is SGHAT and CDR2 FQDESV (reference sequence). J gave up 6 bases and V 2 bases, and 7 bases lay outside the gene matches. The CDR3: CASSLRWGTGVNEQFF. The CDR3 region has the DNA TGTGCCAGCAGCTTACGGTGGGGGACAGGGGTCAATGAGCAGTTCTTC. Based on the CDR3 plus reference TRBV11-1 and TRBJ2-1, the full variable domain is EAEVAQSPRYKITEKSQAVAFWCDPISGHATLYWYRQILGQGPELLVQFQDESVVDDSQLPKDRFSAERLKGVDSTLKIQPAELGDSAMYLCASSLRWGTGVNEQFFGPGTRLTVL.

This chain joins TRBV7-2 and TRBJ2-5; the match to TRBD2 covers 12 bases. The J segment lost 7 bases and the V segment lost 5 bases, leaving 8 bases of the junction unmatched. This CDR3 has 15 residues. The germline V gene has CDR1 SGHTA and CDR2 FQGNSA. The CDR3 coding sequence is TGTGCCAGCAGCGCTCTAGCGGGGGGGCCGGGGACCCAGTACTTC. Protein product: CASSALAGGPGTQYF.

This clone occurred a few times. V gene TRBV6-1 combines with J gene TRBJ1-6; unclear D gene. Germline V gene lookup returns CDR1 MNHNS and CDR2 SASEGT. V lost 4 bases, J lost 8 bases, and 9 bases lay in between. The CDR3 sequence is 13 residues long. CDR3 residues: CASSAAVDSPLHF. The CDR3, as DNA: TGTGCCAGCAGTGCAGCCGTTGATTCACCCCTCCACTTT.

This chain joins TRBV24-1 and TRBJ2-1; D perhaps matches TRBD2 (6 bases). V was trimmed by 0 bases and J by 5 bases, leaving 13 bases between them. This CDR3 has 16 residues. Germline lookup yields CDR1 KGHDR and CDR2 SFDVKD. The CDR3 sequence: CATSDLGAGTHNEQFF. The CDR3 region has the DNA TGTGCCACCAGTGATTTGGGGGCGGGGACTCACAATGAGCAGTTCTTC.

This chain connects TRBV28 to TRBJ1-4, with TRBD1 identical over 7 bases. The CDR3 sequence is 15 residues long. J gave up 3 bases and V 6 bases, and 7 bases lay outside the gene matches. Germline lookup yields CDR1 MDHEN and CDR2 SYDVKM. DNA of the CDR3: TGTGCCAGCAGGACACCGACAGGGTCTAATGAAAAACTGTTTTTT. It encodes CASRTPTGSNEKLFF.

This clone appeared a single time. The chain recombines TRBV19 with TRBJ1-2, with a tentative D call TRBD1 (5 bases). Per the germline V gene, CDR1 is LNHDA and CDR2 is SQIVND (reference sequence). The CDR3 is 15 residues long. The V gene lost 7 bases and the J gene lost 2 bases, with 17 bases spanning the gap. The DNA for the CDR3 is TGTGCCAGTACCCTTTCTCAACGGGGGAACTATGGCTACACCTTC. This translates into CASTLSQRGNYGYTF.

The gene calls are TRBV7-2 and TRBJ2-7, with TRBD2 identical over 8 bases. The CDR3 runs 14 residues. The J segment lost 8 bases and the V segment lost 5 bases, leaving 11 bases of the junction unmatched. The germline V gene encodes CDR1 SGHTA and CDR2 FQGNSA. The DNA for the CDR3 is TGTGCCAGCAGCCGCGGGGGGACCACTTTCCAGCAGTACTTC. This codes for CASSRGGTTFQQYF.

The DNA of the CDR3 is TGTGCCAGCAGTGAAATGACAGAATACAATGAGCAGTTCTTC. The encoded protein is CASSEMTEYNEQFF. The V gene is TRBV6-1, the J gene TRBJ2-1; possibly TRBD1 for D (5 bases). Trimming removed 2 bases at V and 4 bases at J, with 9 bases between. Germline CDR1 reads MNHNS; CDR2 reads SASEGT. CDR3 size: 14 residues.

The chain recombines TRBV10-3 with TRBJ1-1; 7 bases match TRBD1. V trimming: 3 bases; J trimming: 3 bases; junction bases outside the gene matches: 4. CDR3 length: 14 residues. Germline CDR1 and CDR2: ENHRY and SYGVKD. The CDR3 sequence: CAISDQGGDTEAFF. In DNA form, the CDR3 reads TGTGCCATCAGTGACCAGGGGGGCGACACTGAAGCTTTCTTT.

In nucleotides, the CDR3 is TGCGCCAGCAGCCCCGTGGCAGCGAACACCGGGGAGCTGTTTTTT. It translates to CASSPVAANTGELFF. The chain combines TRBV5-1 with TRBJ2-2; D is undetermined. CDR3 size: 15 residues. V lost 4 bases to trimming and J lost 0 bases, with 10 bases between them. Germline V lookup: CDR1 SGHRS, CDR2 YFSETQ.

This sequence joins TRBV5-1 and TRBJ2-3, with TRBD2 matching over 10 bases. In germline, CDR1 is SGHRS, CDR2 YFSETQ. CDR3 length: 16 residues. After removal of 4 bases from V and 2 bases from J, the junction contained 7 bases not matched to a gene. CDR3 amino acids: CASSPGLAEYTDTQYF. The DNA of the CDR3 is TGCGCCAGCAGCCCAGGACTAGCGGAATACACAGATACGCAGTATTTT. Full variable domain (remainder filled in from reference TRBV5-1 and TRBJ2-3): KAGVTQTPRYLIKTRGQQVTLSCSPISGHRSVSWYQQTPGQGLQFLFEYFSETQRNKGNFPGRFSGRQFSNSRSEMNVSTLELGDSALYLCASSPGLAEYTDTQYFGPGTRLTVL.

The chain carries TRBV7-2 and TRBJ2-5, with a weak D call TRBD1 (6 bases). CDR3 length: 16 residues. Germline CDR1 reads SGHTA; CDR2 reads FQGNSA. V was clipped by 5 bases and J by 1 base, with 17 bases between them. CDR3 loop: CASSKVGARFQETQYF. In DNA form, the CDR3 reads TGTGCCAGCAGCAAGGTGGGGGCGCGGTTCCAAGAGACCCAGTACTTC.

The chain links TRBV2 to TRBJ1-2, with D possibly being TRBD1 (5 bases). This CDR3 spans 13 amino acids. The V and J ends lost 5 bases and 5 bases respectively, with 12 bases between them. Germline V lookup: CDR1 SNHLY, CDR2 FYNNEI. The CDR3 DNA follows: TGTGCCAGCAGTACAGGTTCAGGGTATGGCTACACCTTC. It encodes CASSTGSGYGYTF.

The CDR3: CASSYDRVYGYTF. CDR3 DNA sequence: TGTGCCAGCAGTTACGACAGGGTCTATGGCTACACCTTC. This chain connects TRBV6-5 to TRBJ1-2; 7 bases fit TRBD1. With V trimmed by 2 bases and J by 4 bases, 1 base remained unmatched. Germline V CDR1 and CDR2: MNHEY, SVGAGI. There are 13 residues in the CDR3.

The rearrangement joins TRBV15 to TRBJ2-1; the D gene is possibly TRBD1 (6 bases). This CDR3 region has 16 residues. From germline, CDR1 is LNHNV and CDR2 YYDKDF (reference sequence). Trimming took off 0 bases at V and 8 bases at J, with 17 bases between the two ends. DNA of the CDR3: TGTGCCACCAGCAGAGAGATTCCCGAGAAGGGGGATGAGCAGTTCTTC. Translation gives CATSREIPEKGDEQFF.

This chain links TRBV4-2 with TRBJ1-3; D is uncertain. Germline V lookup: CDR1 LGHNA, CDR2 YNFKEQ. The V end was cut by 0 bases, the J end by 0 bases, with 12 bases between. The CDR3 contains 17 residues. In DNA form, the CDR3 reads TGTGCCAGCAGCCAAGAGGCCTCAACCAGCTCTGGAAACACCATATATTTT. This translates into CASSQEASTSSGNTIYF.